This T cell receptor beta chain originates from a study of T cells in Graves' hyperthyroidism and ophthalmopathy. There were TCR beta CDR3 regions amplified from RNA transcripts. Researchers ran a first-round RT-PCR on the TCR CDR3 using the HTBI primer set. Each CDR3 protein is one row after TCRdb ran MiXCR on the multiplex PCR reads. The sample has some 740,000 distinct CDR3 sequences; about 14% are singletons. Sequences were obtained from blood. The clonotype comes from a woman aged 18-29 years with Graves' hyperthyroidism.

The CDR3 here is CASSEISGWETQYF. The CDR3 DNA is TGTGCCAGCAGTGAAATTAGCGGGTGGGAGACCCAGTACTTC. The genes are TRBV2 and TRBJ2-5; TRBD2 aligns across 7 bases. Trimming at V came to 2 bases and at J to 5 bases, leaving 5 bases not matched to a gene. The germline V gene encodes CDR1 SNHLY and CDR2 FYNNEI. The CDR3 covers 14 residues.